The 32 T cell receptor beta chains below come from one sample, sequenced in a study of PD-1 blockade in classical Hodgkin lymphoma. Method: immunoSEQ multiplex PCR; TCRdb's copy keeps in-frame clones and lacks some. The table shows 90,000 to 120,000 clones, with 80% to 90% occurring only once. All patients relapsed after autologous stem cell transplantation, and brentuximab vedotin exposure varied. The starting material was peripheral blood mononuclear cells (PBMCs), obtained before the second cycle of nivolumab. All receptors derive from a human donor with classical Hodgkin lymphoma.

This chain uses TRBV20-1 with TRBJ2-3; D gene ambiguous. CDR1 and CDR2 from the germline V gene are DFQATT and SNEGSKA (reference sequence). CDR3 length: 11 residues. V was trimmed by 4 bases and J by 1 base, leaving 3 bases between them. CDR3 protein: CSATRTDTQYF. The CDR3 coding sequence is TGCAGTGCTACTCGCACAGATACGCAGTATTTT.

The V gene is TRBV7-8, the J gene TRBJ1-3; perhaps TRBD1 as D (6 bases). Deletions cut 3 bases from V and 0 bases from J, with 18 bases between. CDR3 length: 18 amino acids. Germline-derived CDR1 and CDR2 are SGHVS and FQNEAQ. This CDR3 is CASSFTAGQTSSGNTIYF. CDR3 DNA: TGTGCCAGCAGCTTCACAGCCGGACAGACGAGCTCTGGAAACACCATATATTTT.

The gene calls are TRBV5-4 and TRBJ1-4, with 8 nucleotides matching TRBD1. CDR3 size: 15 residues. Germline CDR1 reads SGHNT; CDR2 reads YYREEE (reference sequence). Trimming at V came to 4 bases and at J to 6 bases, leaving 8 bases not matched to a gene. The DNA for the CDR3 is TGTGCCAGCAGCACCGGACAGGGTAGCTATGAAAAACTGTTTTTT. Its translation is CASSTGQGSYEKLFF.

The chain joins TRBV28 to TRBJ2-3; 9 bases match TRBD1. This CDR3 is built from 15 residues. After removal of 2 bases from V and 5 bases from J, the junction contained 5 bases not matched to a gene. The V gene's germline CDR1 is MDHEN and CDR2 SYDVKM. The CDR3 region is CASSLGDRELDTQYF. In DNA, the CDR3 is TGTGCCAGCAGTTTAGGGGACAGGGAGTTAGATACGCAGTATTTT. The full variable domain, its missing parts supplied by reference TRBV28 and TRBJ2-3, is DVKVTQSSRYLVKRTGEKVFLECVQDMDHENMFWYRQDPGLGLRLIYFSYDVKMKEKGDIPEGYSVSREKKERFSLILESASTNQTSMYLCASSLGDRELDTQYFGPGTRLTVL.

This clone is a singleton in its sample. V gene TRBV28 combines with J gene TRBJ2-7; D ambiguous. Germline CDR1 is MDHEN and CDR2 is SYDVKM. With 4 bases removed from V and 7 bases from J, the gap between germline ends came to 8 bases. This CDR3 contains 11 residues. The CDR3 coding sequence is TGTGCCAGCAGTTCCGGGTGGGAGCAGTACTTC. It yields the protein CASSSGWEQYF.

The chain couples TRBV11-3 to TRBJ2-5; D may be TRBD1 (5 bases). The CDR3 spans 13 residues. The V end lost 2 bases, the J end lost 2 bases, and 6 bases lay between the germline ends. From germline, CDR1 is SGHNT and CDR2 YENEEA. The CDR3 region is CASSLRGQETQYF. The CDR3 DNA follows: TGTGCCAGCAGCTTAAGGGGACAAGAGACCCAGTACTTC.

Regarding this clone: Sequence at one end of the junction differs from germline and may be a read error. The rearrangement links TRBV7-7 to TRBJ2-7, with D maybe TRBD1 (7 bases). Germline V gives CDR1 SSHAT, CDR2 FNYEAQ (reference sequence). The CDR3 has 13 residues. CDR3: CASSSRRDSEQYF. The CDR3 DNA sequence: TGTGCTAGCAGCTCCAGGAGGGACAGCGAGCAGTACTTC.

As regards this clone: Other DNA sequences in this specimen translate into the identical CDR3. The rearrangement joins TRBV27 to TRBJ2-1; unclear D gene. The CDR3 covers 11 residues. Germline CDR1 reads MNHEY; CDR2 reads SMNVEV (reference sequence). V was clipped by 3 bases and J by 4 bases, with 1 base between them. CDR3 sequence: CASSLYNEQFF. The CDR3 nucleotides read TGTGCCAGCAGTTTGTACAATGAGCAGTTCTTC.

The rearrangement uses TRBV11-2 and TRBJ1-2, with a tentative D call TRBD1 (6 bases). The CDR3 is 17 amino acids. In germline, CDR1 is SGHAT, CDR2 FQNNGV. Trimming stripped 0 bases from V and 2 bases from J, with 16 bases between. The CDR3 sequence is CASSLEKMGTLNYGYTF. The CDR3 DNA sequence: TGTGCCAGCAGCTTAGAAAAGATGGGGACATTAAACTATGGCTACACCTTC.

This chain links TRBV10-3 with TRBJ1-5; 7 nucleotides agree with TRBD1. Per the germline V gene, CDR1 is ENHRY and CDR2 is SYGVKD. V dropped 4 bases and J dropped 6; count of bases not matched to a gene: 6. The CDR3 contains 14 residues. The CDR3 coding sequence is TGTGCCATCAGTGGAACGCAGGGGGTTCAGCCCCAGCATTTT. Its protein is CAISGTQGVQPQHF.

The chain couples TRBV20-1 to TRBJ1-2, with D possibly TRBD1 on 5 matching bases. Trimming removed 5 bases at V and 4 bases at J, with 8 bases between. Germline CDR1 DFQATT, CDR2 SNEGSKA (reference sequence). The CDR3 length is 11 residues. CDR3 sequence (DNA): TGCAGTGCTCCGACAGTCTATGGCTACACCTTC. Its protein is CSAPTVYGYTF.

This chain links TRBV6-5 with TRBJ2-1; TRBD2 agrees at 7 bases. V trimming: 0 bases; J trimming: 7 bases; junction bases outside the gene matches: 6. CDR3 length: 15 amino acids. Germline V lookup: CDR1 MNHEY, CDR2 SVGAGI. CDR3 nucleotide sequence: TGTGCCAGCAGTTACTCGGGCGGGAGAGGAAATGAGCAGTTCTTC. Its translation: CASSYSGGRGNEQFF.

The rearrangement joins TRBV7-9 to TRBJ1-5, with a weak D call TRBD1 (5 bases). Trimming cost V 5 bases and J 4 bases, with 12 bases left between them. Germline CDR1 and CDR2: SEHNR and FQNEAQ (reference sequence). The CDR3 loop spans 14 amino acids. The CDR3 DNA follows: TGTGCCAGCAGCCGGGACGGCCCGAATCAGCCCCAGCATTTT. It yields the protein CASSRDGPNQPQHF.

The chain recombines TRBV6-5 with TRBJ1-1, with D perhaps TRBD1 (5 bases). Germline CDR1 and CDR2: MNHEY and SVGAGI. Deletions cut 7 bases from V and 0 bases from J, with 15 bases between. The CDR3 consists of 15 residues. CDR3 amino acids: CASTTREGVNTEAFF. CDR3 coding DNA: TGTGCCAGCACCACGCGGGAAGGGGTGAACACTGAAGCTTTCTTT.

This chain links TRBV7-2 with TRBJ2-1, with 11 bases identical to TRBD2. This CDR3 has 15 residues. From germline, CDR1 is SGHTA and CDR2 FQGNSA. Trimming removed 5 bases from V and 6 bases from J; junction bases left unmatched: 6. The CDR3 DNA reads as TGTGCCAGCAGCGCCACTAGCGGGAGTTTCAATGAGCAGTTCTTC. Its protein is CASSATSGSFNEQFF.

The rearrangement joins TRBV6-5 to TRBJ2-7, with 7 bases aligning to TRBD1. The ends lost 11 bases at V and 1 base at J; junction bases unmatched: 8. The CDR3 runs to 13 residues. The V gene's germline CDR1 is MNHEY and CDR2 SVGAGI. As DNA, the CDR3 is TGTGCCTCCAGGGGGTTATCGTCCTACGAGCAGTACTTC. Translated: CASRGLSSYEQYF.

This clone was seen only a few times. The chain has TRBV5-4 and TRBJ1-1; the D is unclear. Looked up from germline, CDR1 is SGHNT and CDR2 is YYREEE (reference sequence). Trimming took off 1 base at V and 2 bases at J, with 6 bases between the two ends. The CDR3 has 13 amino acids. The CDR3, as DNA: TGTGCCAGCAGCTTGAGGAGAAACACTGAAGCTTTCTTT. Translating gives CASSLRRNTEAFF.

This clone has just one count. This rearrangement joins TRBV2 to TRBJ2-1; the D is unclear. This CDR3 contains 13 residues. The V end lost 6 bases, the J end lost 4 bases, and 10 bases lay between the germline ends. In germline, CDR1 is SNHLY, CDR2 FYNNEI. DNA of the CDR3: TGTGCCAGCAGCGAACGGTCTTACAATGAGCAGTTCTTC. Protein: CASSERSYNEQFF.

The chain links TRBV14 to TRBJ1-4; D is unclear. The V end lost 9 bases, the J end lost 13 bases, and 12 bases lay between the germline ends. The CDR3 covers 10 residues. Germline V gene sequence: CDR1 SGHDN, CDR2 FVKESK. This CDR3 reads CASLLPVLFF. CDR3 DNA: TGTGCCAGTCTTTTACCTGTACTGTTTTTT.

This chain uses TRBV28 with TRBJ2-5; 9 nucleotides line up with TRBD2. This CDR3 has 16 amino acids. V trimming: 6 bases; J trimming: 4 bases; junction bases outside the gene matches: 12. Germline lookup yields CDR1 MDHEN and CDR2 SYDVKM. CDR3 coding DNA: TGTGCCAGCAGCTTCAGATTAGCGGGAGTTGGAGAGACCCAGTACTTC. It encodes CASSFRLAGVGETQYF.

The V and J genes are TRBV2 and TRBJ2-1; the match to TRBD2 covers 8 bases. Germline CDR1 and CDR2: SNHLY and FYNNEI. V shed 7 bases and J 5 bases; nucleotides not matched to a gene: 13. The CDR3 extends over 16 amino acids. CDR3 in DNA: TGTGCCAGCATACGACGGACCGGGAGGGGAGACAATGAGCAGTTCTTC. Encoded protein: CASIRRTGRGDNEQFF.

This clone was observed a handful of times. V gene TRBV5-5 combines with J gene TRBJ1-5; D not resolved. The CDR3 spans 14 residues. Germline loops: CDR1 SGHKS, CDR2 YYEKEE (reference sequence). V lost 1 base and J lost 4, with 9 bases in between. The CDR3 DNA is TGTGCCAGCAGCTTGTCTTATGGGAATCAGCCCCAGCATTTT. Translation: CASSLSYGNQPQHF.

This chain uses TRBV2 with TRBJ2-1, with 7 nucleotides matching TRBD1. J was trimmed by 6 bases and V by 5 bases; bases with no gene match: 16. The CDR3 is 17 residues long. Germline-derived CDR1 and CDR2 are SNHLY and FYNNEI. In DNA form, the CDR3 reads TGTGCCAGCAGTTTTTGGGTCCGGGACAGTATTTTCAATGAGCAGTTCTTC. Protein product: CASSFWVRDSIFNEQFF.

This chain uses TRBV6-1 with TRBJ2-5, with TRBD1 matching over 9 bases. Losses at the gene ends were 7 bases for V and 4 bases for J; bases not matched to a gene: 10. Germline V lookup: CDR1 MNHNS, CDR2 SASEGT. The CDR3 length is 15 residues. CDR3 loop: CASKTGTGSRETQYF. In nucleotides, the CDR3 is TGTGCCAGCAAGACCGGGACAGGGAGTCGAGAGACCCAGTACTTC.

The chain uses TRBV11-2 and TRBJ2-7; tentatively, D is TRBD1 or TRBD2 (6 bases each). Trimming pared 2 bases from V and 3 bases from J, leaving 20 bases between. Germline lookup yields CDR1 SGHAT and CDR2 FQNNGV. The CDR3 spans 17 residues. For the CDR3, the DNA is TGTGCCAGCAGCTTACGTTTAGTGGAGGGGGTTCTCTACGAGCAGTACTTC. It is translated as CASSLRLVEGVLYEQYF.

CDR3 in DNA: TGTGCCAGCAGCCTGGGGCCGACAGATACGCAGTATTTT. Protein: CASSLGPTDTQYF. The rearrangement joins TRBV11-3 to TRBJ2-3; weak D call: TRBD1 (5 bases). This CDR3 contains 13 residues. V gave up 5 bases and J gave up 3 bases, with 9 bases separating them. Germline loops: CDR1 SGHNT, CDR2 YENEEA.

This chain connects TRBV19 to TRBJ1-2; D remains ambiguous. CDR1 LNHDA and CDR2 SQIVND come from the germline V gene (reference sequence). CDR3 length: 16 amino acids. V lost 2 bases, J lost 4 bases, and 17 bases lay in between. In DNA form, the CDR3 reads TGTGCCAGTAGTATAAATGAGGTCCTAAAGGGCTATGGCTACACCTTC. Protein product: CASSINEVLKGYGYTF. Variable domain in full (rest from reference TRBV19 and TRBJ1-2): DGGITQSPKYLFRKEGQNVTLSCEQNLNHDAMYWYRQDPGQGLRLIYYSQIVNDFQKGDIAEGYSVSREKKESFPLTVTSAQKNPTAFYLCASSINEVLKGYGYTFGSGTRLTVV.

The chain recombines TRBV11-2 with TRBJ2-5; 7 nucleotides align to TRBD1. The germline V gene has CDR1 SGHAT and CDR2 FQNNGV. There are 15 residues in the CDR3. V was pared by 0 bases and J by 4 bases, with 5 bases of the junction left unmatched. The CDR3 sequence: CASSLDLGTAETQYF. Here the CDR3 DNA reads TGTGCCAGCAGCTTAGATCTGGGGACAGCAGAGACCCAGTACTTC.

The genes are TRBV4-2 and TRBJ2-2; D gene uncertain. Germline CDR1 is LGHNA and CDR2 is YNFKEQ. Trimming removed 1 base from V and 1 base from J, with 13 bases in between. This CDR3 is 17 amino acids long. CDR3 bases: TGTGCCAGCAGCCAAGGTGGTCTAGTTGGGAACACCGGGGAGCTGTTTTTT. This codes for CASSQGGLVGNTGELFF.

The chain is built from TRBV28 and TRBJ2-7; 7 bases agree with TRBD1. V lost 6 bases and J lost 4; bases outside the gene matches: 9. This CDR3 is 14 amino acids long. Germline V gene sequence: CDR1 MDHEN, CDR2 SYDVKM. For the CDR3, the DNA is TGTGCCAGCAGGAACCACGGGACAGATTACGAGCAGTACTTC. Translated, it gives CASRNHGTDYEQYF.

The J gene is TRBJ2-4, the V gene TRBV29-1; D uncertain. Trimming cost V 5 bases and J 4 bases, with 9 bases left between them. The length of the CDR3 is 12 residues. Germline V gene lookup returns CDR1 SQVTM and CDR2 ANQGSEA. The CDR3 DNA reads as TGCAGCGTTAAATCCCTAAAAAACATTCAGTACTTC. It specifies CSVKSLKNIQYF.

This chain joins TRBV2 and TRBJ2-3; 14 nucleotides line up with TRBD2. CDR1 and CDR2 from the germline V gene are SNHLY and FYNNEI. The CDR3 has 17 amino acids. The J segment lost 3 bases and the V segment lost 6 bases, leaving 8 bases of the junction unmatched. The DNA for the CDR3 is TGTGCCAGCAGCCTAGGGACTAGCGGGAGCTCAACAGATACGCAGTATTTT. Its protein product is CASSLGTSGSSTDTQYF.